The 19 T cell receptor beta chains reported below all come from one sample, sequenced in a study of blood T cell repertoires in COVID-19. The table came from immunoSEQ multiplex PCR; TCRdb's copy has only in-frame clones and leaves some out. The sample lists about 130,000 clones; roughly 90% were seen once. Sample: peripheral blood. The receptors originated from a man aged 55 to 69 with COVID-19, enrolled during active disease.

The J gene is TRBJ1-1, the V gene TRBV7-2; TRBD1 agrees at 7 bases. Germline CDR1 reads SGHTA; CDR2 reads FQGNSA. V trimming: 6 bases; J trimming: 2 bases; junction bases outside the gene matches: 6. CDR3 length: 14 residues. The CDR3 reads CASRAQGVNTEAFF. The CDR3 nucleotides are TGTGCCAGCAGAGCTCAGGGGGTCAACACTGAAGCTTTCTTT.

The rearrangement joins TRBV4-2 to TRBJ1-6, with D tentatively TRBD1 (5 bases). Between the trimmed V and J ends, which lost 0 bases and 6 bases, there was a span of 15 bases. This CDR3 has 17 residues. Germline CDR1 LGHNA, CDR2 YNFKEQ. CDR3 loop: CASSQDPWQGGNSPLHF. The CDR3, as DNA: TGTGCCAGCAGCCAAGATCCCTGGCAGGGAGGTAATTCACCCCTCCACTTT.

This clone has a handful of counts. This rearrangement joins TRBV28 to TRBJ1-5; 10 nucleotides align to TRBD1. The CDR3 runs to 16 residues. CDR1 and CDR2 from the germline V gene are MDHEN and SYDVKM. With 6 bases clipped from V and 7 bases from J, the junction kept 12 bases outside the gene matches. This CDR3 reads CASRRRQGALIQPQHF. DNA of the CDR3: TGTGCCAGCAGACGACGACAGGGGGCGCTTATCCAGCCCCAGCATTTT.

The V call is TRBV5-1, the J call TRBJ1-4; D possibly corresponds to TRBD1 (6 bases). Between the trimmed V and J ends, which lost 2 bases and 11 bases, there was a span of 13 bases. In germline, CDR1 is SGHRS, CDR2 YFSETQ. The CDR3 loop spans 13 amino acids. This CDR3 is CASSFSAGEKLFF. CDR3 in DNA: TGCGCCAGCAGCTTCTCGGCAGGGGAGAAACTGTTTTTT.

V and J are TRBV10-1 and TRBJ1-6; TRBD1 matches at 11 bases. CDR3 length: 15 residues. CDR1 WNHNN and CDR2 SYGVQD come from the germline V gene (reference sequence). V lost 5 bases, J lost 7 bases, and 4 bases stayed unmatched. CDR3 DNA: TGCGCCAGCAGTCCCGGGACAGGGGGGAATTCACCCCTCCACTTT. Amino acid sequence: CASSPGTGGNSPLHF.

This clone was seen a single time. The V gene is TRBV3-1 (or the pseudogene TRBV3-2), the J gene TRBJ1-5; D is uncertain. Trimming stripped 3 bases from V and 0 bases from J, with 6 bases between. This CDR3 has 14 residues. The germline CDR1 and CDR2 sequences are LGHDT and YNNKEL (reference sequence). CDR3 sequence reads: CASSQANSNQPQHF. The DNA for the CDR3 is TGTGCCAGCAGCCAGGCAAATAGCAATCAGCCCCAGCATTTT.

The rearrangement joins TRBV6-5 to TRBJ2-7, with 8 bases fitting TRBD1. Germline V lookup: CDR1 MNHEY, CDR2 SVGAGI. Unmatched junction bases numbered 15, after V lost 7 bases and J lost 7 bases. The CDR3 contains 15 residues. This CDR3 is CASNQYRDRTLEQYF. The CDR3 nucleotides read TGTGCCAGCAATCAATACCGGGACAGGACCTTGGAGCAGTACTTC.

V usage is TRBV6-2 or TRBV6-3 and J usage is TRBJ2-7, with D perhaps TRBD2 (6 bases). The CDR3 has 15 residues. Looked up from germline, CDR1 is MNHEY and CDR2 is SVGEGT. Trimming pared 5 bases from V and 0 bases from J, leaving 14 bases between. The CDR3 nucleotides read TGTGCCAGCAGTCTGCGGGACGGTCCCTCCTACGAGCAGTACTTC. Its translation is CASSLRDGPSYEQYF.

V gene TRBV2 combines with J gene TRBJ1-6; TRBD1 is a possible D gene (6 bases). V lost 1 base and J lost 9, with 7 bases in between. CDR3 size: 13 residues. CDR1 and CDR2 from the germline V gene are SNHLY and FYNNEI. As DNA, the CDR3 is TGTGCCAGCAGTGAAGTACAGGGTTCACCCCTCCACTTT. Translated: CASSEVQGSPLHF. Drawing the rest from reference TRBV2 and TRBJ1-6, the complete variable domain is EPEVTQTPSHQVTQMGQEVILRCVPISNHLYFYWYRQILGQKVEFLVSFYNNEISEKSEIFDDQFSVERPDGSNFTLKIRSTKLEDSAMYFCASSEVQGSPLHFGNGTRLTVT.

The chain recombines TRBV6-2 or TRBV6-3 with TRBJ1-5; a possible D gene is TRBD1 (6 bases). The ends were cut back, 2 bases at V and 6 bases at J, with 17 bases in the middle. CDR1 is MNHEY, CDR2 SVGEGT, per germline. The length of the CDR3 is 16 residues. The CDR3 DNA reads as TGTGCCAGCAGTTACGTCGTGGGGGCTGGTGGTCAGCCCCAGCATTTT. As protein: CASSYVVGAGGQPQHF.

This chain connects TRBV3-1 (or the pseudogene TRBV3-2) to TRBJ1-2; TRBD1 agrees at 9 bases. Per the germline V gene, CDR1 is LGHDT and CDR2 is YNNKEL (reference sequence). This CDR3 has 19 residues. V dropped 0 bases and J dropped 5; count of bases not matched to a gene: 16. This chain's CDR3 is CASSQEGWVQGADGYGYTF. The CDR3 nucleotides are TGTGCCAGCAGCCAAGAGGGATGGGTACAGGGGGCTGATGGTTATGGCTACACCTTC.

V and J are TRBV5-1 and TRBJ1-4; D gene unclear. The V and J ends lost 4 bases and 3 bases respectively, with 10 bases between them. CDR1 and CDR2 from the germline V gene are SGHRS and YFSETQ. CDR3 length equals 14 residues. As DNA, the CDR3 is TGCGCCAGCAGCCTCCCAGGTTCTAATGAAAAACTGTTTTTT. Encoded protein: CASSLPGSNEKLFF.

This clone was picked up one time. The V and J genes are TRBV30 and TRBJ1-5, with D unresolved. The CDR3 is 14 amino acids. CDR1 and CDR2 (germline): GTSNPN, SVGIG (reference sequence). V lost 2 bases to trimming and J lost 0 bases, with 8 bases between them. CDR3 residues: CAWSTGNSNQPQHF. The CDR3 DNA reads TGTGCCTGGAGTACGGGGAATAGCAATCAGCCCCAGCATTTT. Full variable domain (rest looked up from reference TRBV30 and TRBJ1-5): SQTIHQWPATLVQPVGSPLSLECTVEGTSNPNLYWYRQAAGRGLQLLFYSVGIGQISSEVPQNLSASRPQDRQFILSSKKLLLSDSGFYLCAWSTGNSNQPQHFGDGTRLSIL.

The J gene is TRBJ2-1, the V gene TRBV3-1 (or the pseudogene TRBV3-2); 10 bases agree with TRBD1. With 1 base clipped from V and 8 bases from J, the junction kept 5 bases outside the gene matches. The germline gives CDR1 LGHDT, CDR2 YNNKEL (reference sequence). The CDR3 totals 15 residues. This CDR3 is CASSQGGTGADEQFF. Written as DNA, the CDR3 is TGTGCCAGCAGCCAAGGAGGGACAGGGGCCGATGAGCAGTTCTTC.

The CDR3 nucleotides read TGTGCCAGCAGCTTGGGACAGCACCTCTCCAACGTCCTGACTTTC. It specifies CASSLGQHLSNVLTF. The V and J genes are TRBV11-1 and TRBJ2-6, with 7 bases fitting TRBD1. The germline gives CDR1 SGHAT, CDR2 FQDESV (reference sequence). The CDR3 runs to 15 residues. After removal of 3 bases from V and 8 bases from J, the junction contained 7 bases not matched to a gene.

V usage is TRBV2 and J usage is TRBJ1-4, with D hard to call. CDR3 length: 13 amino acids. Trimming cost V 5 bases and J 0 bases, with 4 bases left between them. CDR1 is SNHLY, CDR2 FYNNEI, per germline. The CDR3 region is CASSITTNEKLFF. The CDR3, as DNA: TGTGCCAGCAGTATAACAACTAATGAAAAACTGTTTTTT. Filled out from reference TRBV2 and TRBJ1-4, the complete variable domain reads EPEVTQTPSHQVTQMGQEVILRCVPISNHLYFYWYRQILGQKVEFLVSFYNNEISEKSEIFDDQFSVERPDGSNFTLKIRSTKLEDSAMYFCASSITTNEKLFFGSGTQLSVL.

V is TRBV6-1 and J is TRBJ1-2; D call uncertain. Germline CDR1 MNHNS, CDR2 SASEGT. This CDR3 has 13 residues. The V gene lost 3 bases and the J gene lost 6 bases, with 11 bases spanning the gap. The CDR3 is CASSDGGYDGYTF. CDR3 nucleotide sequence: TGTGCCAGCAGTGATGGAGGCTACGATGGCTACACCTTC.

J is TRBJ2-2 and V is TRBV6-4; 9 bases are a match to TRBD1. The V and J ends lost 9 bases and 2 bases, in that order; junction bases with no gene match: 13. Germline CDR1 MRHNA, CDR2 SNTAGT. The CDR3 sequence is 17 residues long. CDR3 coding DNA: TGTGCCAGGGACCGGGACAGGGCACCGCGTAACACCGGGGAGCTGTTTTTT. It specifies CARDRDRAPRNTGELFF.

V usage is TRBV13 and J usage is TRBJ1-3; D perhaps matches TRBD1 (5 bases). V was cut by 2 bases and J by 1 base, with 21 bases left in between. This CDR3 is built from 19 residues. From germline, CDR1 is PRHDT and CDR2 FYEKMQ (reference sequence). In nucleotides, the CDR3 is TGTGCCAGCAGCTTAAGACAGTTATCCCGTAGAACATCTGGAAACACCATATATTTT. Translating it yields CASSLRQLSRRTSGNTIYF.